This is a list of T cell receptor beta chains from one sample in a study of cytomegalovirus exposure and HLA in healthy donors. The method was immunoSEQ multiplex PCR; TCRdb's version includes in-frame clones alone and lacks a portion of them. The sample consists of about 150,000 clones, approximately 78% of them appearing once. The sample was PBMCs. Receptors were obtained from a woman between 35 and 50 years old in good health and CMV-seronegative. CDR3s leave out the opening cysteine and the closing phenylalanine or tryptophan. A D gene is named only where the DNA matches it firmly.

D gene	V gene	J gene	CDR3 protein
TRBD2	TRBV18	TRBJ2-5	ASSPSGGGETQY
TRBD1	TRBV4-1	TRBJ1-2	ASSQASGQGYGYT
TRBD1	TRBV15	TRBJ1-2	ATRRPGTGGYGYT
TRBD1	TRBV29-1	TRBJ1-2	SVGGTKQGANYGYT
TRBD2	TRBV5-1	TRBJ2-5	ASSFNSGGETQY
TRBD2	TRBV13	TRBJ2-2	ASSPETSGGNTGELF
TRBD1	TRBV7-6	TRBJ1-3	ASSLALTGGGSGNTIY
TRBD1	TRBV6-4	TRBJ1-1	ASSLGQASTEAF
TRBD2	TRBV5-4	TRBJ2-3	ASLPHSTSVDTQY
TRBD2	TRBV29-1	TRBJ2-3	SVERTSGGADTQY
-	TRBV6-5	TRBJ1-1	ASSYSQRHTEAF
-	TRBV6-6	TRBJ1-4	ASSQMTRGGGEKLF
TRBD1	TRBV7-6	TRBJ2-7	ASSSQAVLRDSSYEQY
-	TRBV7-9	TRBJ1-1	ASSLKSVNTEAF
TRBD1	TRBV11-2	TRBJ2-2	ASSLISHTGGGGELF
-	TRBV18	TRBJ2-3	ASSPPSRSGDTQY
TRBD1	TRBV16	TRBJ2-5	ASSSTGTGGREQY
-	TRBV5-5	TRBJ2-1	ASSALGQPTYNEQF
TRBD2	TRBV4-1	TRBJ2-1	ASSQLPSGGYNEQF
TRBD1	TRBV18	TRBJ1-1	ASSPIGTGDTEAF
-	TRBV27	TRBJ1-6	ASSRVTVSSYNSPLH
-	TRBV5-6	TRBJ2-7	ASSLEQARYEQY
TRBD2	TRBV5-1	TRBJ2-2	ASSLLAGGNTGELF
-	TRBV9	TRBJ1-4	ASSPSAVSDEKLF
TRBD1	TRBV28	TRBJ1-1	ASSLQGVPHAF
-	TRBV28	TRBJ2-3	ASSGFGGAGTDTQY
-	TRBV5-1	TRBJ1-5	ASSLTYSNQPQH
-	TRBV28	TRBJ1-2	ASSRPTAEESGYT
-	TRBV7-6	TRBJ1-5	ASSLSQGNQPQH
-	TRBV5-1	TRBJ1-1	ASSTSRGEGAEAF
-	TRBV29-1	TRBJ1-3	SVEGAGNTIY
TRBD2	TRBV7-2	TRBJ2-5	ASSYRAGGEGETQY
TRBD1	TRBV11-2	TRBJ1-1	ASSWDRANTEAF
-	TRBV7-2	TRBJ1-4	ASSLDGPGDEKLF
-	TRBV2	TRBJ2-5	ASSYQGMGKETQY
TRBD2	TRBV4-2	TRBJ2-5	ASSQVAGGPQTQY
TRBD1	TRBV27	TRBJ2-7	ASSSQGQAYEQY
-	TRBV7-6	TRBJ2-5	ASSKDEGWEQY
TRBD1	TRBV7-9	TRBJ1-4	ASRSGTGRERTNEKLF
-	TRBV5-4	TRBJ1-6	ASSQGIGSPLH
TRBD1	TRBV19	TRBJ2-7	ASSMGQFYEQY
TRBD1	TRBV7-9	TRBJ1-1	ASSSGTGGFVTEAF
TRBD2	TRBV18	TRBJ2-5	ASSPGTSTETQY
-	TRBV7-2	TRBJ2-3	ASSSYTDTQY
-	TRBV5-4	TRBJ1-2	ASRPRGVTYGYT
-	TRBV28	TRBJ1-6	ASSMDTSSYNSPLH
TRBD2	TRBV4-1	TRBJ2-5	ASSQDRWTSGAETQY
-	TRBV5-1	TRBJ1-2	ASSLALGGVYGYT